This TCR beta chain emerged from a study of T cells in Graves' hyperthyroidism and ophthalmopathy. For Graves' hyperthyroidism to be stable, ophthalmopathy could not progress within 18 months. TCR beta CDR3 regions were amplified from RNA transcripts. The TCR CDR3 first-round RT-PCR relied on the HTBI primer set. TCRdb reprocessed the multiplex PCR reads via MiXCR and lists one record per CDR3 protein. The repertoire holds around 690,000 distinct CDR3 sequences, with roughly a sixth as singletons. In this sample, this clonotype turned up many times. The germline gives CDR1 SGHTA, CDR2 FQGNSA. CDR3 length: 17 residues. The V segment lost 5 bases and the J segment 0 bases; nucleotides outside the gene matches: 8.

This TCR was sampled from a man in his forties or fifties with Graves' hyperthyroidism. The chain carries TRBV7-2 and TRBJ2-3, with 10 bases lining up with TRBD2. Sequenced sample: blood. The CDR3 nucleotides read TGTGCCAGCAGCCCACAACTAGCGGGGCCTAGCACAGATACGCAGTATTTT. Its protein product is CASSPQLAGPSTDTQYF.